The 18 T cell receptor beta chains presented below share a single source sample, sequenced in a study of CD8 T cells in Susac syndrome. When the RNA was reverse transcribed, random hexamers were used with an input of about 0.5 to 1 ug. Via MiXCR, TCRdb re-called the immunoSEQ multiplex PCR reads, giving one row per CDR3 protein. The top ten clones hold roughly 0.44% of a sample with about 83,000 distinct CDR3 sequences, around 96% of them seen once. Input material: CD8+ T cells from PBMCs. Receptors originate from a human donor with Susac syndrome.

The chain carries TRBV20-1 and TRBJ2-7, with D perhaps matching TRBD2 (5 bases). The V and J ends lost 5 bases and 0 bases respectively, with 11 bases between them. This CDR3 comprises 13 residues. Germline CDR1 and CDR2: DFQATT and SNEGSKA (reference sequence). CDR3 region: CSAAHGSSYEQYF. CDR3 bases: TGCAGTGCTGCGCATGGGAGCTCCTACGAGCAGTACTTC.

This chain uses TRBV6-6 with TRBJ1-1; TRBD1 aligns across 8 bases. The CDR3 loop spans 13 amino acids. The germline V gene encodes CDR1 MNHNY and CDR2 SVGAGI (reference sequence). V lost 5 bases and J lost 5; bases outside the gene matches: 4. The CDR3 nucleotides are TGTGCCAGCAGTGCAGGGGGCGGGACTGAAGCTTTCTTT. Translated, it gives CASSAGGGTEAFF.

In its sample, this clonotype was seen once. The chain couples TRBV7-8 to TRBJ1-1; 11 bases align to TRBD1. The ends lost 4 bases at V and 1 base at J; junction bases unmatched: 5. The CDR3 runs to 16 residues. CDR1 and CDR2 (germline): SGHVS, FQNEAQ. The CDR3 DNA reads as TGTGCCAGCAGCTGGGCCGGGACAGGGGGGAACACTGAAGCTTTCTTT. It encodes CASSWAGTGGNTEAFF.

This rearrangement joins TRBV5-4 to TRBJ2-7; D might be TRBD1 (6 bases). Per the germline V gene, CDR1 is SGHNT and CDR2 is YYREEE (reference sequence). There are 12 residues in the CDR3. V lost 4 bases and J 6 bases, leaving 11 bases between the germline ends. The chain's CDR3 is CASSDDRTEQYF. DNA of the CDR3: TGTGCCAGCAGCGATGACAGGACCGAGCAGTACTTC.

This chain joins TRBV3-1 and TRBJ2-1, with a possible D match to TRBD2 (5 bases). Trimming shortened V by 0 bases and J by 9 bases, and 21 bases separated the two germline ends. Germline V gene data show CDR1 as LGHDT and CDR2 as YNNKEL (reference sequence). The CDR3 spans 17 residues. CDR3 DNA sequence: TGTGCCAGCAGCCAAGACCAGGCATACCTAGCTTCGTCTGAGCAGTTCTTC. Its protein product is CASSQDQAYLASSEQFF.

The DNA of the CDR3 is TGCAGCGCTCGACCCTACAATGAGCAGTTCTTC. Its translation: CSARPYNEQFF. The chain joins TRBV29-1 to TRBJ2-1; no clear D gene. Deletions cut 7 bases from V and 2 bases from J, with 6 bases between. Germline V gives CDR1 SQVTM, CDR2 ANQGSEA. This CDR3 spans 11 amino acids.

The chain links TRBV27 to TRBJ2-7; 9 positions agree with TRBD2. After removal of 4 bases from V and 11 bases from J, the junction contained 12 bases not matched to a gene. The CDR3 totals 14 residues. Germline-derived CDR1 and CDR2 are MNHEY and SMNVEV (reference sequence). The CDR3 DNA reads as TGTGCCAGCAGTTCCAAAACCATAGCGGGAGTAGAGTACTTC. Amino acid sequence: CASSSKTIAGVEYF.

V is TRBV6-6 and J is TRBJ1-2; no firm D call. V lost 5 bases and J 8 bases, leaving 18 bases between the germline ends. Germline V CDR1 and CDR2: MNHNY, SVGAGI (reference sequence). This CDR3 contains 14 residues. The CDR3 is CASSADYLIEGYTF. Written as DNA, the CDR3 is TGTGCCAGCAGTGCTGACTATCTAATAGAGGGCTACACCTTC.

This clonotype was seen just once. J is TRBJ1-1 and V is TRBV5-1; TRBD1 agrees at 10 bases. V lost 4 bases and J lost 0; bases outside the gene matches: 6. The CDR3 totals 16 residues. Per the germline V gene, CDR1 is SGHRS and CDR2 is YFSETQ. The CDR3 protein is CASSPEGQGMNTEAFF. CDR3 coding DNA: TGCGCCAGCAGCCCGGAGGGACAGGGGATGAACACTGAAGCTTTCTTT.

This sequence joins TRBV20-1 and TRBJ2-7; the D call may be TRBD1 or TRBD2 (6 bases each). CDR1 and CDR2 from the germline V gene are DFQATT and SNEGSKA (reference sequence). The CDR3 loop spans 14 amino acids. The V end was cut by 0 bases, the J end by 2 bases, with 11 bases between. The CDR3 region is CSARDRGTTYEQYF. The CDR3 DNA follows: TGCAGTGCTAGAGATCGCGGGACAACCTACGAGCAGTACTTC.

This clonotype was picked up one time. The chain has TRBV15 and TRBJ1-1; the D gene is possibly TRBD1 (5 bases). Germline V gene lookup returns CDR1 LNHNV and CDR2 YYDKDF (reference sequence). V was cut by 0 bases and J by 8 bases, with 19 bases left in between. There are 16 residues in the CDR3. CDR3 in DNA: TGTGCCACCAGCAGAGAAGACCGGGACCCTAGCCGGGAAGCTTTCTTT. Protein sequence: CATSREDRDPSREAFF.

This CDR3 is CATSRLDHYEQYF. Here the CDR3 DNA reads TGTGCCACCAGCAGACTGGACCACTACGAGCAGTACTTC. The V gene is TRBV15, the J gene TRBJ2-7, with D unclear. Germline loops: CDR1 LNHNV, CDR2 YYDKDF (reference sequence). The CDR3 loop spans 13 amino acids. Trimming took 2 bases from V and 3 from J, leaving 8 bases between them.

This clonotype was detected once. The J gene is TRBJ2-7, the V gene TRBV19; D gene uncertain. The CDR3 length is 12 residues. Germline CDR1 reads LNHDA; CDR2 reads SQIVND (reference sequence). Trimming removed 7 bases at V and 6 bases at J, with 13 bases between. As DNA, the CDR3 is TGTGCCAGTACCTCGGACCGCCTCGAGCAGTACTTC. This translates into CASTSDRLEQYF. The full variable domain, with the rest looked up from reference TRBV19 and TRBJ2-7, is DGGITQSPKYLFRKEGQNVTLSCEQNLNHDAMYWYRQDPGQGLRLIYYSQIVNDFQKGDIAEGYSVSREKKESFPLTVTSAQKNPTAFYLCASTSDRLEQYFGPGTRLTVT.

This clonotype occurred a few times. The rearrangement joins TRBV6-5 to TRBJ1-1; no reliable D call. CDR1 is MNHEY, CDR2 SVGAGI, per germline. Between the trimmed V and J ends, which lost 3 bases and 3 bases, there was a span of 2 bases. The CDR3 runs 11 residues. DNA for the CDR3: TGTGCCAGCAGTTATCACACTGAAGCTTTCTTT. Translation: CASSYHTEAFF.

The chain uses TRBV20-1 and TRBJ1-1; D remains ambiguous. The CDR3 runs to 15 residues. Per the germline V gene, CDR1 is DFQATT and CDR2 is SNEGSKA (reference sequence). V lost 0 bases to trimming and J lost 5 bases, with 16 bases between them. The CDR3 nucleotides are TGCAGTGCTAGAGATCAGGTTATGTCTGGGACTGAAGCTTTCTTT. Its translation is CSARDQVMSGTEAFF.

The chain uses TRBV7-9 and TRBJ2-5; D is perhaps TRBD1 (5 bases). V lost 4 bases to trimming and J lost 5 bases, with 11 bases between them. The germline gives CDR1 SEHNR, CDR2 FQNEAQ (reference sequence). The CDR3 covers 13 residues. CDR3 coding DNA: TGTGCCAGCAGCTCTTCACAGGAGGAGACCCAGTACTTC. This encodes CASSSSQEETQYF.

The chain is built from TRBV5-6 and TRBJ2-2, with D unresolved. CDR3 length: 16 residues. Trimming left V 0 bases short and J 4 bases short, with 13 bases between. The germline V gene has CDR1 SGHDT and CDR2 YYEEEE. In DNA form, the CDR3 reads TGTGCCAGCAGCTTGGAAGGCATTGCGGTCACCGGGGAGCTGTTTTTT. Protein sequence: CASSLEGIAVTGELFF.

The chain carries TRBV29-1 and TRBJ2-2; TRBD1 is a possible D gene (7 bases). Germline V CDR1 and CDR2: SQVTM, ANQGSEA. Trimming pared 5 bases from V and 5 bases from J, leaving 18 bases between. The CDR3 length is 15 residues. CDR3 DNA sequence: TGCAGCGTTCGGGCAGGGGGAGGTCGTACCGGGGAGCTGTTTTTT. It yields the protein CSVRAGGGRTGELFF.